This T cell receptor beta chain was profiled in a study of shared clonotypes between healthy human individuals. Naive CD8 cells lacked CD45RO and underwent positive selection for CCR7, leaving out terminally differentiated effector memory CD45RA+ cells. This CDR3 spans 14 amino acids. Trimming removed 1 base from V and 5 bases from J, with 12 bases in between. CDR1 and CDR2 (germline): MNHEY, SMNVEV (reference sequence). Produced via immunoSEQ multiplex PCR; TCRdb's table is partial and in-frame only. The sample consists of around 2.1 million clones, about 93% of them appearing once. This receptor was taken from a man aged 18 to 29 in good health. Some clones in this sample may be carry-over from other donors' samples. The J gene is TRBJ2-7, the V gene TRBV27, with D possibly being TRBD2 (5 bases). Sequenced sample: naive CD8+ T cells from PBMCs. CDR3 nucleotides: TGTGCCAGCAGTTTATGGTCACAGAGGGACGAGCAGTACTTC. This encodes CASSLWSQRDEQYF.